This paragraph reports one TCR beta chain. Its target is unknown. Here immunoSEQ multiplex PCR was the method, and the copy in TCRdb shows in-frame clones only, minus some. The data hold 90,000 or so clones, with roughly four fifths observed a single time. These data belong to a study of radiotherapy plus CTLA-4 blockade in lung cancer. Study at large: Around 18% of enrolled patients responded objectively, and 31% had disease control. The study's findings and limits: Reported findings show early blood T cell clone dynamics, with interferon-beta, best predicted response. Radiotherapy with ipilimumab was followed by blood expansion of tumor-derived clones.

Patients with chemo-refractory metastatic non-small-cell lung cancer received focal radiation plus CTLA-4 blockade with ipilimumab. Trimming cost V 3 bases and J 0 bases, with 9 bases left between them. CDR3 length equals 14 residues. CDR1 is MDHEN and CDR2 is SYDVKM in the germline V gene. Sequenced material: peripheral blood, taken from a patient treated with radiotherapy plus ipilimumab. V and J are TRBV28 and TRBJ2-7; D unresolved. The receptor's source is a human donor with non-small cell lung cancer who had stable disease on radiotherapy plus ipilimumab. The CDR3 region is CASSFPGSSYEQYF. In DNA, the CDR3 is TGTGCCAGCAGTTTTCCGGGTTCCTCCTACGAGCAGTACTTC.